Listed below are T cell receptor beta chains from one sample, sequenced in a study of T cell repertoires in cytomegalovirus infection. TCRdb re-called the reads with MiXCR, one entry per CDR3 protein. The table shows around 120,000 distinct CDR3 sequences, with roughly 41% occurring only once. Antigens for these TCRs are unknown. This specimen consisted of CD8+ T cells from cultured PBMCs, obtained from culture after CMV antigen stimulation. Receptors originate from a human donor in good health (CMV status not recorded). Some clones in this sample may be carry-over from other donors' samples. Each CDR3 is given with its conserved first and last residue. Each record gives: V gene, CDR3 length, J gene, D gene, clone size, CDR3 DNA, CDR3 protein. D genes are given only for firm matches. The listing skips clone size in some rows; elsewhere it reads once, few, many or a size class.

TRBV6-5,15,TRBJ2-1,TRBD2,few,TGTGCCAGCAGTTACTCGACTAGCGGGGGTTCCGAGCAGTTCTTC,CASSYSTSGGSEQFF
TRBV7-9,15,TRBJ2-7,TRBD2,.,TGTGCCAGCAGCTCGGGGACTAGCGGTTCCTACGAGCAGTACTTC,CASSSGTSGSYEQYF
TRBV19,13,TRBJ1-5,.,few,TGTGCCAGTAGAACAGGGACGGGCCAGCCCCAGCATTTT,CASRTGTGQPQHF
TRBV9,15,TRBJ2-1,TRBD2,many,TGTGCCAGCAGCACCTCGGGACTAGCTCCCAATGAGCAGTTCTTC,CASSTSGLAPNEQFF
TRBV27,14,TRBJ1-5,.,.,TGTGCCAGCAGTCAGGGCTTCGGCAATCAGCCCCAGCATTTT,CASSQGFGNQPQHF
TRBV19,14,TRBJ2-1,.,many,TGTGCCAGTAGTATGACCGGGACGAACAATGAGCAGTTCTTC,CASSMTGTNNEQFF
TRBV28,17,TRBJ2-3,TRBD2,few,TGTGCCAGCAGAACTAGCGGGGGGACCGATAGCACAGATACGCAGTATTTT,CASRTSGGTDSTDTQYF
TRBV12-3/TRBV12-4,16,TRBJ2-7,TRBD2,.,TGTGCCAGCAGTTTAACTAAAGGGGAGGGACGCTACGAGCAGTACTTC,CASSLTKGEGRYEQYF
TRBV6-5,15,TRBJ1-1,TRBD1,few,TGTGCCAGCAGTTATTTGAGGACAGGAGCCACTGAAGCTTTCTTT,CASSYLRTGATEAFF
TRBV28,15,TRBJ2-3,.,many,TGTGCCAGCAGTGCCTTGACCGTTAGCACAGATACGCAGTATTTT,CASSALTVSTDTQYF
TRBV14,15,TRBJ2-7,TRBD2,.,TGTGCCAGCAGCCAATGGGAGGGGCTACCCTACGAGCAGTACTTC,CASSQWEGLPYEQYF
TRBV7-8,15,TRBJ2-5,.,few,TGTGCCAGCAGCCTCACCTGGGGGTACCAAGAGACCCAGTACTTC,CASSLTWGYQETQYF
TRBV5-1,16,TRBJ1-6,.,few,TGCGCCAGCAGCCGGGACGGGAGATCCTATAATTCACCCCTCCACTTT,CASSRDGRSYNSPLHF
TRBV29-1,11,TRBJ1-4,.,.,TGCAGCGTTGTTATCCTTGAAAAACTGTTTTTT,CSVVILEKLFF
TRBV2,15,TRBJ1-5,.,.,TGTGCCAGCAGTCCAGGTCTAGATAGCAATCAGCCCCAGCATTTT,CASSPGLDSNQPQHF
TRBV6-5,15,TRBJ2-5,TRBD2,few,TGTGCCAGCAGTTACGTTGCGGGGGGGCCCGAGACCCAGTACTTC,CASSYVAGGPETQYF
TRBV6-5,15,TRBJ1-1,.,few,TGTGCCAGCAGTTACTCGATAGGGGCGCTGTCTGAAGCTTTCTTT,CASSYSIGALSEAFF
TRBV7-8,15,TRBJ2-1,TRBD2,.,TGTGCCAGCAGCTTAGGAAGAGGGCTAGCGGGGGAGAAGTTCTTC,CASSLGRGLAGEKFF
TRBV7-3,15,TRBJ1-2,.,once,TGTGCCAGCAGCTTAGAACTACAACTGCATAATGGCTACACCTTC,CASSLELQLHNGYTF
TRBV9,14,TRBJ2-5,.,.,TGTGCCAGCAGCCCCGGCCCATTCCAAGAGACCCAGTACTTC,CASSPGPFQETQYF
TRBV27,14,TRBJ2-7,.,many,TGTGCCAGCAGTTTAGTCCCAGGTACCCTCGAGCAGTACTTC,CASSLVPGTLEQYF
TRBV7-9,14,TRBJ1-4,.,.,TGTGCCAGCAGACCTTACATGACGAATGAAAAACTGTTTTTT,CASRPYMTNEKLFF
TRBV27,13,TRBJ2-3,.,.,TGTGCCAGCAGTTTATCGGTCGCAGATACGCAGTATTTT,CASSLSVADTQYF
TRBV27,14,TRBJ1-1,TRBD1,.,TGTGCCAGCAGTCAGGACAGGGTGAACACTGAAGCTTTCTTT,CASSQDRVNTEAFF
TRBV11-2,14,TRBJ2-7,.,.,TGTGCCAGCAGCCCGGGACACCTCTCCTACGAGCAGTACTTC,CASSPGHLSYEQYF